This T cell receptor beta chain emerged from a study of T cell responses to AZD1222 COVID-19 vaccine. Profiling relied on immunoSEQ multiplex PCR, and the TCRdb table lists in-frame clones only, not all of them. The sample has around 140,000 clones, under 90% seen once; the top ten hold 1.5% to 2%. As regards this clone: Antigen: not known.

Looked up from germline, CDR1 is MDHEN and CDR2 is SYDVKM. V gave up 3 bases and J gave up 4 bases, with 9 bases separating them. This CDR3 is built from 13 residues. Study-wide results and limits: Reportedly, close to half of spike-specific TCRs are directed against unmutated variant regions.

Sample: peripheral blood, taken 28 days after the second AZD1222 dose. This clonotype originated in an adult who received the AZD1222 COVID-19 vaccine. The J gene is TRBJ1-2, the V gene TRBV28, with D perhaps matching TRBD1 (5 bases). The CDR3 DNA reads TGTGCCAGCAGTTTCGGGACTACCTATGGCTACACCTTC. Amino acid sequence: CASSFGTTYGYTF.